The 32 T cell receptor beta chains presented below share a single source sample, sequenced in a study of blood T cell repertoires in COVID-19. Some clones are missing from TCRdb's copy, which holds only in-frame ones; the method was immunoSEQ multiplex PCR. The table shows around 14,000 clones, with more than 80% occurring only once. Sequenced input: peripheral blood. The receptors shown here come from a human donor in a cohort sampled during active COVID-19.

This chain's CDR3 is CASSLGLAVSYEQYF. The CDR3 bases are TGCGCCAGCAGCTTGGGACTAGCGGTCTCCTACGAGCAGTACTTC. The V gene is TRBV5-1, the J gene TRBJ2-7, with TRBD2 identical over 9 bases. V shed 0 bases and J 0 bases; nucleotides not matched to a gene: 1. The CDR3 contains 15 residues. Per germline, CDR1 SGHRS and CDR2 YFSETQ.

V and J are TRBV10-3 and TRBJ2-3; 9 nucleotides line up with TRBD1. Losses at the gene ends were 6 bases for V and 0 bases for J; bases not matched to a gene: 4. The germline V gene encodes CDR1 ENHRY and CDR2 SYGVKD. The length of the CDR3 is 15 residues. Written as DNA, the CDR3 is TGTGCCATCAGACTGGACAGGGGTAGCACAGATACGCAGTATTTT. This sequence encodes CAIRLDRGSTDTQYF.

The chain carries TRBV5-1 and TRBJ2-3; 9 bases are shared with TRBD2. Germline CDR1 SGHRS, CDR2 YFSETQ. Trimming took 0 bases from V and 1 from J; bases not matched to a gene: 3. This CDR3 is built from 16 residues. The CDR3: CASSLEPSGGTDTQYF. For the CDR3, the DNA is TGCGCCAGCAGCTTGGAGCCTAGCGGGGGCACAGATACGCAGTATTTT.

The chain carries TRBV7-9 and TRBJ1-1, with D possibly being TRBD1 (5 bases). CDR1 and CDR2 from the germline V gene are SEHNR and FQNEAQ (reference sequence). Trimming pared 5 bases from V and 0 bases from J, leaving 22 bases between. The length of the CDR3 is 18 residues. Here the CDR3 reads CASSRPIAVTVMNTEAFF. The CDR3 nucleotides are TGTGCCAGCAGCCGCCCGATAGCGGTGACAGTTATGAACACTGAAGCTTTCTTT. Full variable domain (missing parts from reference TRBV7-9 and TRBJ1-1): DTGVSQNPRHKITKRGQNVTFRCDPISEHNRLYWYRQTLGQGPEFLTYFQNEAQLEKSRLLSDRFSAERPKGSFSTLEIQRTEQGDSAMYLCASSRPIAVTVMNTEAFFGQGTRLTVV.

The chain employs TRBV15 and TRBJ1-3; D is unclear. Between the trimmed V and J ends, which lost 3 bases and 4 bases, there was a span of 10 bases. Germline values: CDR1 LNHNV, CDR2 YYDKDF (reference sequence). CDR3 length: 14 residues. CDR3 sequence: CATSRGDPGNTIYF. Here the CDR3 DNA reads TGTGCCACCAGCAGGGGAGACCCAGGAAACACCATATATTTT.

This chain joins TRBV7-2 and TRBJ2-5; possible D gene TRBD2, 5 bases. Trimming pared 3 bases from V and 4 bases from J, leaving 15 bases between. Germline V gene sequence: CDR1 SGHTA, CDR2 FQGNSA. This CDR3 has 15 residues. CDR3 sequence: CASSFVGEARETQYF. The CDR3 DNA reads TGTGCCAGCAGCTTCGTGGGAGAGGCACGAGAGACCCAGTACTTC.

In its sample, this clone was seen once. This sequence joins TRBV7-2 and TRBJ2-5, with TRBD2 matching 12 bases. The CDR3 extends over 15 amino acids. Trimming cost V 5 bases and J 4 bases; bases outside gene matches: 5. Per germline, CDR1 SGHTA and CDR2 FQGNSA. The CDR3 sequence is CASSPPGLAGETQYF. The CDR3, as DNA: TGTGCCAGCAGCCCCCCGGGACTAGCGGGAGAGACCCAGTACTTC. Looking up the rest from reference TRBV7-2 and TRBJ2-5 gives the full variable domain: GAGVSQSPSNKVTEKGKDVELRCDPISGHTALYWYRQSLGQGLEFLIYFQGNSAPDKSGLPSDRFSAERTGGSVSTLTIQRTQQEDSAVYLCASSPPGLAGETQYFGPGTRLLVL.

V gene TRBV6-5 combines with J gene TRBJ2-7; 8 nucleotides align to TRBD1. This CDR3 contains 14 residues. Germline CDR1 reads MNHEY; CDR2 reads SVGAGI. Trimming removed 8 bases from V and 3 bases from J; junction bases left unmatched: 9. For the CDR3, the DNA is TGTGCCAGCGGAATCGGGACAGGCGTCTACGAGCAGTACTTC. This translates into CASGIGTGVYEQYF.

The V and J genes are TRBV27 and TRBJ1-5, with D possibly TRBD1 on 6 matching bases. The germline CDR1 and CDR2 sequences are MNHEY and SMNVEV (reference sequence). The length of the CDR3 is 13 residues. Trimming removed 6 bases from V and 7 bases from J, with 13 bases in between. CDR3 region: CASRLNRVQPQHF. CDR3 nucleotide sequence: TGTGCCAGCAGACTGAACAGGGTCCAGCCCCAGCATTTT.

This clone was observed once. The chain employs TRBV5-1 and TRBJ1-4, with D possibly being TRBD1 (6 bases). This CDR3 has 16 amino acids. Germline assignment: CDR1 SGHRS and CDR2 YFSETQ. The ends were cut back, 0 bases at V and 0 bases at J, with 9 bases in the middle. The CDR3 nucleotides read TGCGCCAGCAGCTTGGGGACAGCCCCAACTAATGAAAAACTGTTTTTT. Residues: CASSLGTAPTNEKLFF.

The chain employs TRBV11-2 and TRBJ2-1; TRBD1 matches at 10 bases. CDR1 and CDR2 (germline): SGHAT, FQNNGV. V was clipped by 4 bases and J by 8 bases; unmatched bases: 11. The CDR3 covers 16 residues. The CDR3 spells CASSSRSGTGAHEQFF. DNA for the CDR3: TGTGCCAGCAGCTCGCGTTCCGGGACAGGGGCACATGAGCAGTTCTTC.

This rearrangement joins TRBV5-4 to TRBJ2-2; 7 bases line up with TRBD2. With 7 bases clipped from V and 0 bases from J, the junction kept 9 bases outside the gene matches. The CDR3 consists of 16 residues. Germline lookup yields CDR1 SGHNT and CDR2 YYREEE (reference sequence). CDR3 sequence reads: CASAPRTSANTGELFF. CDR3 nucleotides: TGTGCCAGCGCCCCCAGAACTAGCGCGAACACCGGGGAGCTGTTTTTT. Complete variable domain (other parts from reference TRBV5-4 and TRBJ2-2): ETGVTQSPTHLIKTRGQQVTLRCSSQSGHNTVSWYQQALGQGPQFIFQYYREEENGRGNFPPRFSGLQFPNYSSELNVNALELDDSALYLCASAPRTSANTGELFFGEGSRLTVL.

The V gene is TRBV19, the J gene TRBJ2-7; tentative D call: TRBD2 (6 bases). CDR1 LNHDA and CDR2 SQIVND come from the germline V gene (reference sequence). Trimming took 5 bases from V and 6 from J, leaving 14 bases between them. This CDR3 region has 13 residues. CDR3 sequence reads: CASSAGTPTEQYF. Written as DNA, the CDR3 is TGTGCCAGTAGTGCGGGAACCCCCACCGAGCAGTACTTC. Full variable domain (remainder filled in from reference TRBV19 and TRBJ2-7): DGGITQSPKYLFRKEGQNVTLSCEQNLNHDAMYWYRQDPGQGLRLIYYSQIVNDFQKGDIAEGYSVSREKKESFPLTVTSAQKNPTAFYLCASSAGTPTEQYFGPGTRLTVT.

The rearrangement links TRBV10-3 to TRBJ2-3, with 10 bases aligning to TRBD1. The CDR3 is 13 residues long. Germline lookup yields CDR1 ENHRY and CDR2 SYGVKD. V lost 8 bases to trimming and J lost 8 bases; unmatched junction nucleotides: 7. The CDR3 here is CAIGTGESGTQYF. The DNA of the CDR3 is TGTGCCATCGGGACAGGGGAAAGCGGTACGCAGTATTTT.

This rearrangement joins TRBV6-5 to TRBJ1-2; unclear D gene. From germline, CDR1 is MNHEY and CDR2 SVGAGI. The CDR3 has 14 residues. The V gene lost 5 bases and the J gene lost 0 bases, with 10 bases spanning the gap. CDR3: CASSHPGANYGYTF. As DNA, the CDR3 is TGTGCCAGCAGTCATCCGGGAGCTAACTATGGCTACACCTTC.

The chain recombines TRBV14 with TRBJ1-2; 7 nucleotides agree with TRBD1. Unmatched junction bases numbered 7, after V lost 3 bases and J lost 0 bases. Per the germline V gene, CDR1 is SGHDN and CDR2 is FVKESK. There are 16 residues in the CDR3. In DNA, the CDR3 is TGTGCCAGCAGCCAGACCTCGGGGACAGCTAACTATGGCTACACCTTC. It encodes CASSQTSGTANYGYTF.

The rearrangement joins TRBV5-1 to TRBJ1-1; D unclear. The length of the CDR3 is 11 residues. The germline CDR1 and CDR2 sequences are SGHRS and YFSETQ. V shed 4 bases and J shed 14 bases, with 15 bases lying between them. Written as DNA, the CDR3 is TGCGCCAGCAGCCAAGGGAGCCTTCTATTCTTT. Residues: CASSQGSLLFF.

This clone was observed once. This sequence joins TRBV7-8 and TRBJ2-1; 8 bases are shared with TRBD2. CDR1 and CDR2 from the germline V gene are SGHVS and FQNEAQ. The CDR3 spans 16 residues. The trim removed 5 bases at V and 3 bases at J, leaving 9 bases unmatched. CDR3 residues: CASSSLSGSHYNEQFF. The CDR3 DNA is TGTGCCAGCAGCAGCTTGAGCGGGAGTCACTACAATGAGCAGTTCTTC.

For the CDR3, the DNA is TGTGCCACCAGTGAAGGGGCTTTCAGGGGCTACGAGCAGTACTTC. Residues: CATSEGAFRGYEQYF. The rearrangement joins TRBV24-1 to TRBJ2-7; D perhaps matches TRBD1 (6 bases). V lost 4 bases and J lost 3, with 15 bases in between. This CDR3 has 15 residues. Germline V CDR1 and CDR2: KGHDR, SFDVKD.

The rearrangement links TRBV5-8 to TRBJ1-6, with TRBD1 matching over 7 bases. CDR3 length: 15 residues. Germline CDR1 SGHTS, CDR2 YDEGEE. J lost 3 bases, V lost 1 base, and 1 base had no gene match. The CDR3 sequence: CASSLYRGYNSPLHF. The CDR3 DNA sequence: TGTGCCAGCAGCTTGTACAGGGGCTATAATTCACCCCTCCACTTT. Full variable domain (missing parts from reference TRBV5-8 and TRBJ1-6): EAGVTQSPTHLIKTRGQQATLRCSPISGHTSVYWYQQALGLGLQFLLWYDEGEERNRGNFPPRFSGRQFPNYSSELNVNALELEDSALYLCASSLYRGYNSPLHFGNGTRLTVT.

The rearrangement uses TRBV5-1 and TRBJ2-1; no clear D. The CDR3 consists of 13 residues. Germline CDR1 is SGHRS and CDR2 is YFSETQ. Trimming pared 0 bases from V and 10 bases from J, leaving 11 bases between. The chain's CDR3 is CASSLGSEREQFF. For the CDR3, the DNA is TGCGCCAGCAGCTTGGGTTCAGAGAGGGAGCAGTTCTTC.

The V gene is TRBV5-6, the J gene TRBJ1-1, with D unresolved. CDR3 length equals 13 residues. CDR1 is SGHDT and CDR2 is YYEEEE in the germline V gene. V was pared by 0 bases and J by 7 bases, with 10 bases between. The DNA of the CDR3 is TGTGCCAGCAGCTTGGGCCAGGCTAATGAAGCTTTCTTT. Translated, it gives CASSLGQANEAFF.

The genes are TRBV7-9 and TRBJ2-7; 8 bases map to TRBD2. This CDR3 region has 14 residues. V lost 5 bases, J lost 3 bases, and 6 bases stayed unmatched. The germline V gene encodes CDR1 SEHNR and CDR2 FQNEAQ (reference sequence). The CDR3: CASSDSGDFYEQYF. CDR3 nucleotides: TGTGCCAGCAGCGATAGCGGGGACTTCTACGAGCAGTACTTC. The full variable domain, completed using reference TRBV7-9 and TRBJ2-7, is DTGVSQNPRHKITKRGQNVTFRCDPISEHNRLYWYRQTLGQGPEFLTYFQNEAQLEKSRLLSDRFSAERPKGSFSTLEIQRTEQGDSAMYLCASSDSGDFYEQYFGPGTRLTVT.

V and J are TRBV30 and TRBJ2-3, with D hard to call. V dropped 1 base and J dropped 0 bases, with 8 bases sitting between them. The CDR3 spans 14 residues. Germline CDR1 GTSNPN, CDR2 SVGIG (reference sequence). CDR3 DNA: TGTGCCTGGAGTGACCCCCGGAGCACAGATACGCAGTATTTT. This gives the protein CAWSDPRSTDTQYF.

The genes are TRBV30 and TRBJ1-5; D unresolved. The germline CDR1 and CDR2 sequences are GTSNPN and SVGIG (reference sequence). V lost 2 bases, J lost 3 bases, and 8 bases lay in between. The CDR3 has 13 amino acids. The CDR3 coding sequence is TGTGCCTGGAGTCCCAGATACAATCAGCCCCAGCATTTT. Its protein product is CAWSPRYNQPQHF.

V is TRBV5-8 and J is TRBJ2-3; 9 nucleotides match TRBD1. Trimming at V came to 4 bases and at J to 14 bases, leaving 11 bases not matched to a gene. This CDR3 is built from 13 residues. Germline V gene sequence: CDR1 SGHTS, CDR2 YDEGEE. CDR3 DNA: TGTGCCAGCAGCGTCTCCCGGGACAGGGTGTCGTATTTT. Its translation is CASSVSRDRVSYF.

V gene TRBV6-1 combines with J gene TRBJ1-2; D gene uncertain. The CDR3 spans 13 residues. Trimming left V 1 base short and J 7 bases short, with 10 bases between. CDR1 MNHNS and CDR2 SASEGT come from the germline V gene. The CDR3 DNA is TGTGCCAGCAGTGAAGGGGCTGTGGGTGGCTACACCTTC. Protein: CASSEGAVGGYTF.

This rearrangement joins TRBV28 to TRBJ1-1; possible D gene TRBD1, 6 bases. The CDR3 covers 11 residues. Germline assignment: CDR1 MDHEN and CDR2 SYDVKM. The CDR3 reads CAAQGTTEAFF. The CDR3, as DNA: TGTGCTGCGCAGGGGACAACTGAAGCTTTCTTT.

The chain is built from TRBV27 and TRBJ2-1, with 12 nucleotides matching TRBD2. Germline assignment: CDR1 MNHEY and CDR2 SMNVEV (reference sequence). This CDR3 has 16 amino acids. V lost 5 bases to trimming and J lost 4 bases; unmatched junction nucleotides: 6. The CDR3 coding sequence is TGTGCCAGCAGTCCCCCTAGCGGGAGGGGTTACAATGAGCAGTTCTTC. It translates to CASSPPSGRGYNEQFF.

V and J are TRBV24-1 and TRBJ2-1; 10 bases are shared with TRBD2. Trimming took 3 bases from V and 6 from J; bases not matched to a gene: 7. Germline assignment: CDR1 KGHDR and CDR2 SFDVKD. CDR3 size: 16 residues. The CDR3 DNA reads as TGTGCCACCAGTGATAACAGCGGGGGGGCCATCAATGAGCAGTTCTTC. This sequence encodes CATSDNSGGAINEQFF.

The J gene is TRBJ2-1, the V gene TRBV7-2; 11 bases fit TRBD2. The germline CDR1 and CDR2 sequences are SGHTA and FQGNSA. V gave up 8 bases and J gave up 6 bases; unmatched junction bases: 12. This CDR3 is 16 amino acids long. CDR3 residues: CASVAGGPSTTNEQFF. The CDR3 bases are TGTGCCAGCGTAGCGGGAGGGCCCTCGACAACCAATGAGCAGTTCTTC.

The sample holds one count of this clone. The V gene is TRBV11-2, the J gene TRBJ2-2, with D tentatively TRBD2 (6 bases). This CDR3 comprises 13 residues. The germline V gene has CDR1 SGHAT and CDR2 FQNNGV. V dropped 5 bases and J dropped 5 bases, with 9 bases sitting between them. The CDR3 DNA reads TGTGCCAGCAGCCCTGGGGGGACCGGGGAGCTGTTTTTT. Translation gives CASSPGGTGELFF.